This T cell receptor (beta chain) stems from a study of T cell responses to AZD1222 COVID-19 vaccine. The method was immunoSEQ multiplex PCR; TCRdb's version includes in-frame clones alone and lacks a portion of them. In the table there are 35,000 to 50,000 clones, just under 80% of which are singletons. Regarding the study as a whole: An increase in Spike-specific TCR breadth and depth was observed after two AZD1222 doses. Baseline seropositivity characterized only 5 to 7 AZD1222 recipients.

A note on this clone: The target antigen is unknown.

The material was peripheral blood, obtained 28 days after the second dose of the MenACWY control vaccine. The TCR comes from an adult who received the MenACWY meningococcal vaccine as a control.

The CDR3 region has the DNA TGCGCCAGCAGCCCGTTGACTATCGCGAACACCGGGGAGCTGTTTTTT. Protein product: CASSPLTIANTGELFF. V is TRBV5-1 and J is TRBJ2-2; D is perhaps TRBD2 (5 bases). The CDR3 extends over 16 amino acids. Germline-derived CDR1 and CDR2 are SGHRS and YFSETQ. V lost 4 bases and J lost 0, with 13 bases in between. The variable domain in full, completed from reference TRBV5-1 and TRBJ2-2, reads KAGVTQTPRYLIKTRGQQVTLSCSPISGHRSVSWYQQTPGQGLQFLFEYFSETQRNKGNFPGRFSGRQFSNSRSEMNVSTLELGDSALYLCASSPLTIANTGELFFGEGSRLTVL.